This paragraph covers one T cell receptor (beta chain) sequence. Antigen unknown. Profiled with immunoSEQ multiplex PCR; TCRdb holds only in-frame clones, not every one. The sample shows 150,000 to 200,000 clones, around 87% of them seen only once. This CDR3 contains 23 residues. Deletions cut 5 bases from V and 0 bases from J, with 35 bases between. Germline CDR1 reads SGHVS; CDR2 reads FQNEAQ. This specimen belongs to a study of T cell responses to AZD1222 COVID-19 vaccine. Findings and limits, study-wide: Baseline seropositivity characterized only a handful of AZD1222 recipients. Females made up more of the donors, who were largely white British, and clonal diversity may have come out too low. No repertoire was sampled before or during the peak T cell response, only after it.

This specimen was peripheral blood, taken on day 0 of MenACWY control vaccination. The TCR was taken from an adult in good health. This chain joins TRBV7-8 and TRBJ1-5; D is perhaps TRBD1 (6 bases). The CDR3, as DNA: TGTGCCAGCAGCCGAATTTCGACCCACCCCGATGGGACACTCGAACTTAGCAATCAGCCCCAGCATTTT. Translating gives CASSRISTHPDGTLELSNQPQHF.